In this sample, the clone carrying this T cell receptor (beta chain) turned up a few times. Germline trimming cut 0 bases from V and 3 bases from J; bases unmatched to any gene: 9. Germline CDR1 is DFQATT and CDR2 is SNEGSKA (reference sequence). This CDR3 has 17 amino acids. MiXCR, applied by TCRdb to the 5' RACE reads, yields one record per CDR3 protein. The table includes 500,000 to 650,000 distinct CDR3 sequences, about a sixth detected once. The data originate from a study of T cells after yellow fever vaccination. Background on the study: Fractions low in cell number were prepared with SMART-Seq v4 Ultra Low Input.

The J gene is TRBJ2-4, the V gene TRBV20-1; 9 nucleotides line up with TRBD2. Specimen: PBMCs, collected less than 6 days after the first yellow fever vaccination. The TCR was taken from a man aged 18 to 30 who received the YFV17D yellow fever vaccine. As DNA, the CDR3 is TGCAGTGCTAGAGATTATTTGGGACTAGCTGACAAAAACATTCAGTACTTC. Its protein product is CSARDYLGLADKNIQYF.